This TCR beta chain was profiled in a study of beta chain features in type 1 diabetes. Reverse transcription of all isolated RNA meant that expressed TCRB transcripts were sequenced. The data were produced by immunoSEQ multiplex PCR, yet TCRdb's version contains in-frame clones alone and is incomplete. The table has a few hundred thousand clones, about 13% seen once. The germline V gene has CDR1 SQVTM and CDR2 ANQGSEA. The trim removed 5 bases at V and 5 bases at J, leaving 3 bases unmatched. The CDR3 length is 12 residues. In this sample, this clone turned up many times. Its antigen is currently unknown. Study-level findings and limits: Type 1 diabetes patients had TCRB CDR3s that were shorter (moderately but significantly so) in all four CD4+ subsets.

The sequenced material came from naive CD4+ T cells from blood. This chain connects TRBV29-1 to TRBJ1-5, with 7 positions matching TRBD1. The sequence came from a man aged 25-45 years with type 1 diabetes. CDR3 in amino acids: CSVWDSHQPQHF. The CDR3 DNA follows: TGCAGCGTTTGGGACAGTCATCAGCCCCAGCATTTT.